One and the same sample provided the 14 T cell receptor beta chains below, sequenced in a study of naive and memory T cell subsets. Two oligonucleotides, mixed equimolar, formed the beta constant-region primer covering TRBC1 and TRBC2. Nested alpha and beta constant-region primers with the SP2 primer drove four PCR rounds on ligated cDNA. TCRdb reanalysed the UMI-ligation and nested PCR reads using MiXCR and keeps one entry per CDR3 protein. The sample shows over 65,000 distinct CDR3 sequences, around 9% of them seen only once. The sequenced material came from naive CD8+ T cells from blood. These receptors were obtained from a human donor in good health.

The gene calls are TRBV3-1 and TRBJ2-1; TRBD1 might be the D (5 bases). Germline V gene sequence: CDR1 LGHDT, CDR2 YNNKEL (reference sequence). V was shortened by 1 base and J by 4 bases, with 17 bases between the two germline ends. The length of the CDR3 is 17 residues. CDR3 DNA sequence: TGTGCCAGCAGCCAAGTAATGGTGGGGCTCAAATACAATGAGCAGTTCTTC. It is translated as CASSQVMVGLKYNEQFF.

The J gene is TRBJ2-1, the V gene TRBV29-1, with 14 bases matching TRBD2. V shed 6 bases, J shed 8 bases, and the junction held 9 bases outside the gene matches. Per the germline V gene, CDR1 is SQVTM and CDR2 is ANQGSEA. The CDR3 loop spans 15 amino acids. The CDR3, as DNA: TGCAGCGTGCCTACGGGACTAGCGGGAGTCGATGAGCAGTTCTTC. The encoded protein is CSVPTGLAGVDEQFF.

The chain has TRBV7-9 and TRBJ2-1; TRBD2 might be the D (6 bases). The germline gives CDR1 SEHNR, CDR2 FQNEAQ (reference sequence). The CDR3 has 12 amino acids. V was clipped by 5 bases and J by 7 bases, with 9 bases between them. The CDR3 region is CASSRSGNEQFF. DNA of the CDR3: TGTGCCAGCAGCCGTAGCGGAAATGAGCAGTTCTTC.

This clonotype has a count of ten or more. This rearrangement joins TRBV7-6 to TRBJ2-1, with TRBD2 identical over 8 bases. CDR1 and CDR2 (germline): SGHVS, FNYEAQ. The CDR3 is made up of 13 amino acids. V gave up 2 bases and J gave up 12 bases; unmatched junction bases: 6. The DNA for the CDR3 is TGTGCCAGCAGCTTACGGCAGCGGGAGCTGCAGTTCTTC. Its protein product is CASSLRQRELQFF.

At least ten counts were recorded for this clonotype. The rearrangement uses TRBV6-5 and TRBJ2-7, with unresolved D. Germline V CDR1 and CDR2: MNHEY, SVGAGI. The CDR3 spans 13 residues. Deletions cut 2 bases from V and 3 bases from J, with 8 bases between. CDR3 nucleotide sequence: TGTGCCAGCAGTTACGGTCTGCGCTACGAGCAGTACTTC. It translates to CASSYGLRYEQYF.

Ten or more counts support this clonotype. V and J are TRBV24-1 and TRBJ2-5; D may match TRBD1 or TRBD2 (5 bases each). The CDR3 totals 16 residues. Germline V gene data show CDR1 as KGHDR and CDR2 as SFDVKD. The V end was cut by 8 bases, the J end by 2 bases, with 20 bases between. CDR3 loop: CATKPPRGGGQETQYF. In DNA, the CDR3 is TGTGCCACCAAACCCCCCCGGGGCGGCGGGCAAGAGACCCAGTACTTC.

V gene TRBV28 combines with J gene TRBJ2-5; the D is unclear. The length of the CDR3 is 14 residues. V lost 1 base to trimming and J lost 5 bases, with 11 bases between them. Germline V CDR1 and CDR2: MDHEN, SYDVKM. CDR3 protein: CASSLFRASETQYF. For the CDR3, the DNA is TGTGCCAGCAGTTTATTCCGGGCTTCGGAGACCCAGTACTTC.

This clonotype has at least ten counts. This sequence joins TRBV2 and TRBJ2-3; 10 bases are a match to TRBD2. This CDR3 has 14 amino acids. The germline gives CDR1 SNHLY, CDR2 FYNNEI. Trimming removed 4 bases from V and 5 bases from J; junction bases left unmatched: 3. In DNA, the CDR3 is TGTGCCAGCAGTGGGGCTAGCGGGGGAGATACGCAGTATTTT. This encodes CASSGASGGDTQYF.

This chain uses TRBV29-1 with TRBJ2-5; D possibly corresponds to TRBD1 (6 bases). Per the germline V gene, CDR1 is SQVTM and CDR2 is ANQGSEA. This CDR3 is 13 amino acids long. The V and J ends lost 6 bases and 5 bases respectively, with 16 bases between them. CDR3 loop: CSVLTVTGETQYF. Here the CDR3 DNA reads TGCAGCGTCCTGACCGTCACAGGGGAGACCCAGTACTTC.

The chain has TRBV6-1 and TRBJ1-5, with 8 bases aligning to TRBD1. The germline CDR1 and CDR2 sequences are MNHNS and SASEGT. The J segment lost 0 bases and the V segment lost 5 bases, leaving 6 bases of the junction unmatched. This CDR3 has 16 amino acids. The CDR3 nucleotides are TGTGCCAGCAGTACCTCAGGGGGCTATAGCAATCAGCCCCAGCATTTT. Protein product: CASSTSGGYSNQPQHF.

This clonotype appeared a few times. This chain connects TRBV29-1 to TRBJ2-7, with D maybe TRBD2 (6 bases). V lost 7 bases to trimming and J lost 3 bases, with 22 bases between them. The V gene's germline CDR1 is SQVTM and CDR2 ANQGSEA. The length of the CDR3 is 15 residues. The CDR3 region has the DNA TGCAGCGCAGAAAGCGGGCAGGCTGTTCACTACGAGCAGTACTTC. Its protein is CSAESGQAVHYEQYF.

The table lists this clonotype with many counts. This chain uses TRBV3-1 with TRBJ2-3, with D possibly matching TRBD1 (6 bases). The CDR3 length is 15 residues. V gave up 3 bases and J gave up 1 base, with 11 bases separating them. CDR1 and CDR2 from the germline V gene are LGHDT and YNNKEL (reference sequence). DNA of the CDR3: TGTGCCAGCAGCCATCCCAAGGGGGGCACAGATACGCAGTATTTT. Its protein is CASSHPKGGTDTQYF.

This sequence joins TRBV20-1 and TRBJ1-6; D is uncertain. Trimming took 2 bases from V and 0 from J, leaving 17 bases between them. CDR1 and CDR2 from the germline V gene are DFQATT and SNEGSKA (reference sequence). The CDR3 covers 18 residues. CDR3 residues: CSARSSRALSSYNSPLHF. The CDR3 DNA is TGCAGTGCTAGATCTAGCCGGGCGCTAAGCTCCTATAATTCACCCCTCCACTTT.

This clonotype has a handful of counts. This chain uses TRBV12-3 or TRBV12-4 with TRBJ1-2, with no clear D. The CDR3 has 15 amino acids. With 1 base removed from V and 5 bases from J, the gap between germline ends came to 14 bases. This CDR3 reads CASSLGGMETYGYTF. In nucleotides, the CDR3 is TGTGCCAGCAGTTTAGGGGGAATGGAAACTTATGGCTACACCTTC.